The text below deals with one T cell receptor (beta chain). This clone was observed a handful of times. The antigen it binds to is not known. No clone much larger than this one lies a single base away; base qualities are absent. The record originates from a study of shared clonotypes between healthy human individuals (dated by TCRdb to the early 2020s). Background on the whole study: The cohort comprised a couple of women and a few men aged 18 to 49 years. For each donor, CD4 naive and CD4 memory were each given three plates, CD8 naive was given two plates, and CD8 memory was given one plate. Different laboratories and diverse techniques were used to prepare libraries and sequence TCR repertoires, to increase sequencing depth and limit assay-specific biases. Leukapheresis yielded between about 0.94 and 8.9 billion PBMCs per donor. To estimate repertoire size and how much clonotypes are shared between individuals, the study performed deep sequencing of blood TCR repertoires from a handful of healthy adults.

The donors were healthy, HIV-negative adults who had no recently reported acute infections or vaccinations. Only Caucasian adults living in Nashville, Tennessee, USA were represented among the donors. CD4+ T cells were enriched by magnetic negative selection; naive cells were then positively selected on CD45RA, and the negative fraction formed the memory subset. Blood was collected by leukapheresis, and PBMCs were isolated by Ficoll-Histopaque density gradient centrifugation and then cryopreserved in liquid nitrogen vapor phase. Analytical flow cytometry was used to check the purity and quantity of every magnetically sorted T cell population. Genomic DNA was isolated from each sorted fraction and quantified by UV absorbance on a Nanodrop 2000c. Using the deep immunoSEQ assay, TCR CDR3 regions were amplified from genomic DNA by multiplex PCR. Extracted genomic DNA from each cell subset was distributed evenly across all wells of several immunoSEQ 96-well plates, and each plate was treated as a replicate. For sorted subsets, 200 ng of genomic DNA, equivalent to roughly 30,000 T cell genomes, went into each replicate PCR. Purified libraries were quantified with a Qubit 3.0 fluorometer, sized on a Bioanalyzer 2100, and re-quantified with the KAPA Library Quantification kit. Each immunoSEQ 96-well plate was sequenced on its own single-read 150-cycle Illumina NextSeq 550 flow cell. As for the original processing: Because the immunoSEQ output held only junctional sequences and lacked quality scores, the filtering could not match the filtering applied to full-length reads. Sequences were annotated with PyIR, a Python wrapper for IgBLAST v1.9, using IMGT germline references to assign V/J genes and CDR3. Reads were filtered out if the reads had weak V/J assignments (E-value above 1e-6), no CDR3, stop codons, out-of-frame junctions, or ambiguous translated residues. A V3J clonotype was defined by an identical inferred V gene, J gene, and CDR3 amino acid sequence. To compute the percentage overlap between repertoires, the number of shared unique clonotypes was divided by the size of the smaller repertoire. RTK rarefaction, the Chao1 estimator, and Recon v2.1 estimates of unobserved clonotypes were used to assess repertoire richness. Generation probabilities for all TCRbeta clonotypes obtained by the gDNA method from a handful of donors were computed using OLGA. TCRdb re-hosts the immuneACCESS table, in-frame sequences only. Its copies lack some clones; in the studies checked, an unresolved V gene accounts for under half of them, and the cause for the rest is not known. From that table come the V and J calls and clone size; the DNA was used to work out D and trimming. The table for this sample lists over 150,000 clones; approximately 70% of them were counted only once. Of the sample, 8.5% to 12% falls within the top ten clones.

CDR1 is given as SEHNR and CDR2 as FQNEAQ, both from the germline V gene (reference sequence). Including cysteine and phenylalanine, the CDR3 has 14 amino acids. Only the CDR3 DNA stays, 42 bases, in frame from base 1. V gives up 5 bases and J gives up 2 bases, and the segment between their germline ends measures 12 bases. Results the study describes overall, beyond this receptor: Based on pairwise subsampling, the degree of clonotype sharing among donors was expected to be affected by sequencing depth. Higher generation probabilities were observed for clonotypes shared by all four sorted-subset donors than for non-shared clonotypes. Roughly 5.2% of naive CD4, 3.5% of naive CD8, 2.3% of memory CD4, and about 0.4% of memory CD8 clonotypes were shared across several donors. Larger estimated clonotype richness was generally found for naive subsets than for memory subsets. Sampling was limited to blood, and TCR repertoires in tissue likely differ from TCR repertoires in blood. Rarefaction of sorted-subset datasets indicated incomplete sequencing despite the large sequencing depth. Because the study included a small number of donors, the genetic and exposure-history diversity represented was limited.

This sequence uses TRBV7-9 and TRBJ1-1, with a tentative D gene TRBD1 over 5 matching bases. The origin of this receptor is a man aged 25-40 years in good health. Sample: memory CD4+ T cells sorted from blood. The cell subset or site label, read with the paper, signifies: CD45RA-negative fraction. The bases are TGTGCCAGCAGCCGAAACCGGGACAACACTGAAGCTTTCTTT. Protein translation: CASSRNRDNTEAFF.